This T cell receptor beta chain was identified in a study of blood T cell repertoires in COVID-19. Sequencing used immunoSEQ multiplex PCR; TCRdb keeps in-frame clones, though not all of them. The repertoire has about 300,000 clones, about nine tenths of them found once; the top ten carry about 4.2%. This CDR3 has 14 amino acids. Trimming cost V 5 bases and J 7 bases, with 15 bases left between them. From germline, CDR1 is SGHTA and CDR2 FQGNSA. This rearrangement joins TRBV7-2 to TRBJ1-5, with D perhaps TRBD1 (5 bases). Sequencing input: PBMCs or T cells enriched from blood (not recorded which). The clonotype was recovered from a young man who had recovered from COVID-19. The CDR3 region is CASSPQPGPQPQHF. The CDR3 DNA reads as TGTGCCAGCAGCCCACAGCCAGGGCCCCAGCCCCAGCATTTT.